The entry below gives a single T cell receptor (beta chain) sequence along with its context. Its antigen is unidentified. Pooled in the analysis were second doses at about 4 or about 12 weeks. The table came from immunoSEQ multiplex PCR; TCRdb's copy has only in-frame clones and leaves some out. The sample contains around 150,000 clones, 90% to 95% of which appear only once. The data were taken from a study of T cell responses to AZD1222 COVID-19 vaccine. The CDR3 consists of 16 residues. Trimming removed 6 bases from V and 2 bases from J, with 19 bases in between. Germline CDR1 is LNHDA and CDR2 is SQIVND (reference sequence). Study-level results: Only five or six individuals given AZD1222 were seropositive at baseline.

This sequence was found in an adult who received the AZD1222 COVID-19 vaccine. The source was peripheral blood, collected 28 days after the second AZD1222 dose. V is TRBV19 and J is TRBJ1-2; no clear D gene. CDR3 sequence reads: CASSQVGVRVNYGYTF. In nucleotides, the CDR3 is TGTGCCAGTAGCCAAGTCGGCGTGAGGGTCAACTATGGCTACACCTTC.